This T cell receptor (beta chain) was found in a study of CD8 T cells in ankylosing spondylitis. Study-level results: The study identified a TCR beta motif of seven or eight highly homologous variants that appeared characteristic of ankylosing spondylitis blood. Prior literature has documented some motif variants in synovial fluid and blood from reactive arthritis. Relatively scarce in peripheral blood, disease-linked clones were CD8+.

Construction of TCR beta libraries was performed using quantitative 5'-RACE with molecular barcodes. TCRdb ran MiXCR on the 5' RACE reads and lists one entry per CDR3 protein. The data contain approximately 190,000 distinct CDR3 sequences, 10% to 15% of them singletons. There are 13 residues in the CDR3. V lost 8 bases to trimming and J lost 4 bases, with 15 bases between them. Looked up from germline, CDR1 is MDHEN and CDR2 is SYDVKM. Notes on this clonotype: Its specificity is unknown.

The specimen was blood, either unsorted or a sorted T cell fraction (not recorded which). The sequence came from a female donor with ankylosing spondylitis or in good health (not recorded which). This sequence joins TRBV28 and TRBJ2-7, with D possibly being TRBD1 or TRBD2 (7 bases each). CDR3 DNA sequence: TGTGCCAGCTGGGGGGGACAGAATTACGAGCAGTACTTC. This sequence encodes CASWGGQNYEQYF.